The TCR beta chain described here comes from a study of shared clonotypes between healthy human individuals. A remark on this clone: The antigen is not known.

It was 200 to 250 ng DNA, 31,000 or so T cell genomes, that sorted-subset replicate PCRs used. Assay used: immunoSEQ multiplex PCR; TCRdb lists only in-frame clones, some missing. The profile covers approximately 350,000 clones, with about 96% appearing a single time and about 0.32% taken by the ten largest. The donor cohort consisted entirely of Caucasian adults residing in Nashville, Tennessee. Findings and limits, study-wide: Generation probabilities of non-shared clonotypes were lower (relative to those shared by all four donors). Genetic and exposure-history diversity was limited by the few donors.

The CDR3 runs to 14 residues. The V segment lost 1 base and the J segment 7 bases; nucleotides outside the gene matches: 4. Germline V gene lookup returns CDR1 LNHDA and CDR2 SQIVND (reference sequence). Sequenced: memory CD8+ T cells sorted from blood. This sample's subset: CD45RO+ cells pooled with CCR7-negative TemRA cells. The chain uses TRBV19 and TRBJ1-5; 7 bases map to TRBD1. The sequence derives from a young man in good health. CDR3 DNA sequence: TGTGCCAGTAGTATAGTGGCAGGGGGACAGCCCCAGCATTTT. It encodes CASSIVAGGQPQHF.